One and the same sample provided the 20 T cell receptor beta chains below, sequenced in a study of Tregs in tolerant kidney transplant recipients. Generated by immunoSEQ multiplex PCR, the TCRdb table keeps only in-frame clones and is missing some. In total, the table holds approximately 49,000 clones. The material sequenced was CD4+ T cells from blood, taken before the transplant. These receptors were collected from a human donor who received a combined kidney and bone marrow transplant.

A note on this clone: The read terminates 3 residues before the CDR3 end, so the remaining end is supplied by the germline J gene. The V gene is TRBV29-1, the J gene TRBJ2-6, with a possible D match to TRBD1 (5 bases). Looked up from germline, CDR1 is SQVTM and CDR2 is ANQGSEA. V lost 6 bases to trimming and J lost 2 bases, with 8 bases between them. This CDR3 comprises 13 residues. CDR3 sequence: CSVGVPGANVLTF. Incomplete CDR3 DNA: TGCAGCGTAGGGGTCCCTGGGGCCAACGTC. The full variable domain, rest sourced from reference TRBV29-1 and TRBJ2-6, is SAVISQKPSRDICQRGTSLTIQCQVDSQVTMMFWYRQQPGQSLTLIATANQGSEATYESGFVIDKFPISRPNLTFSTLTVSNMSPEDSSIYLCSVGVPGANVLTFGAGSRLTVL.

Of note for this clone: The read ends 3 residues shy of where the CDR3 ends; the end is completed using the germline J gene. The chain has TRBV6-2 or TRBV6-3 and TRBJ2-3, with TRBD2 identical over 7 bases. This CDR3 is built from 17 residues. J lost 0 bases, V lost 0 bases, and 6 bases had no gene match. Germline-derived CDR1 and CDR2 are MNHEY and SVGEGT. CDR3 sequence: CASSYSTAGLSTDTQYF. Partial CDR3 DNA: TGTGCCAGCAGTTACTCGACAGCGGGGCTTAGCACAGATACG.

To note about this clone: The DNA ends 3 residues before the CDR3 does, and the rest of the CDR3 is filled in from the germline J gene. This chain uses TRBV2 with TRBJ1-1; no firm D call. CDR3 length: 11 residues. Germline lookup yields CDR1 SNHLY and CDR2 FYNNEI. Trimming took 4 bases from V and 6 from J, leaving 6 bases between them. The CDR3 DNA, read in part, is TGTGCCAGCAGTGTTTTCGCTGAA. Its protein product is CASSVFAE. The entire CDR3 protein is CASSVFAEAFF. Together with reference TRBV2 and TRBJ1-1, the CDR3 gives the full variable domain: EPEVTQTPSHQVTQMGQEVILRCVPISNHLYFYWYRQILGQKVEFLVSFYNNEISEKSEIFDDQFSVERPDGSNFTLKIRSTKLEDSAMYFCASSVFAEAFFGQGTRLTVV.

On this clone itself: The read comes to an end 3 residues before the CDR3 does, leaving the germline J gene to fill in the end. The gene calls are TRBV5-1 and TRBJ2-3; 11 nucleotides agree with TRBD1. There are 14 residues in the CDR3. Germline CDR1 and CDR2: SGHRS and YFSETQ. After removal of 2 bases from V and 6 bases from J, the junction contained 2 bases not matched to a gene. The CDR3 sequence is CASSLGTGGDTQYF. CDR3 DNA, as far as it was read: TGCGCCAGCAGCTTAGGGACAGGGGGGGATACG.

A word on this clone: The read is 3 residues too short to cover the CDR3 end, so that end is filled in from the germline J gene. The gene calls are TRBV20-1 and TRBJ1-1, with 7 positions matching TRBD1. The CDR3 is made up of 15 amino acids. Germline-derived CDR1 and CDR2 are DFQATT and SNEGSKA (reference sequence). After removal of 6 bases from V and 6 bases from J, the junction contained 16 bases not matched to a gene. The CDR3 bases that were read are TGCAGTGCCTGCCCCCCCGGCAGGGGGTTATCTGAA. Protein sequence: CSACPPGRGLSE. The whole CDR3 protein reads CSACPPGRGLSEAFF.

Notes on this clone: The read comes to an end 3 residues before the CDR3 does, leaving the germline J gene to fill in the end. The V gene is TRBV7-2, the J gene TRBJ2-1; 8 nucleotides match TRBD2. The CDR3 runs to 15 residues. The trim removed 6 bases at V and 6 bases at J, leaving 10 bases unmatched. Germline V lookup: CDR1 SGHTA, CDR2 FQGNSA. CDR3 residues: CASRYTSGYFNEQFF. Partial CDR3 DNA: TGTGCCAGCAGGTACACTAGCGGTTATTTCAATGAG.

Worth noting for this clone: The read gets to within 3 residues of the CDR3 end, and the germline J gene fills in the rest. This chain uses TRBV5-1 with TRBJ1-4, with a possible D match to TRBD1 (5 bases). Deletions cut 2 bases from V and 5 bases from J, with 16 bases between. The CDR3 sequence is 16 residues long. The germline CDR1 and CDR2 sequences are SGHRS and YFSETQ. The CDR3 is CASSFGQPGGNEKLFF. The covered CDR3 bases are TGCGCCAGCAGCTTCGGGCAGCCGGGGGGGAATGAAAAA.

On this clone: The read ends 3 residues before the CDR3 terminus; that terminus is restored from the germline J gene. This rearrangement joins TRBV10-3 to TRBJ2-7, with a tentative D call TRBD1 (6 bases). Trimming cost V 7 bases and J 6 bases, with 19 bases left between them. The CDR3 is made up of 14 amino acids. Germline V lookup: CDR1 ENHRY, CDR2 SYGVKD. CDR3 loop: CAINRELQSLEQYF. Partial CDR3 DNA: TGTGCCATCAACAGGGAGCTCCAGTCTCTCGAG.

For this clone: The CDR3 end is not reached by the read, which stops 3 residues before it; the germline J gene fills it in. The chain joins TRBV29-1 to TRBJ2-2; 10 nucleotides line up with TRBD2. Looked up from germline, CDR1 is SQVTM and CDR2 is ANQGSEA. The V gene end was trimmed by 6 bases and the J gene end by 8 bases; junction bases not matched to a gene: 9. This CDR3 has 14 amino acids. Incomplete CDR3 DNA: TGCAGCGTGAGGACTAGCGGAGGGATAGGGGAG. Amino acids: CSVRTSGGIGE. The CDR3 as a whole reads CSVRTSGGIGELFF.

The sequenced CDR3 bases are TGTGCCAGCGGCCCCCGGACAGTTCCCTACGAG. Residues: CASGPRTVPYE. The whole CDR3 protein is CASGPRTVPYEQYF. The genes are TRBV7-2 and TRBJ2-7; weak D call: TRBD1 (6 bases). The observed sequence ends 3 residues before the CDR3 terminus, with the missing tail filled in from the germline J gene. Germline values: CDR1 SGHTA, CDR2 FQGNSA. The length of the CDR3 is 14 residues. V shed 8 bases and J shed 2 bases, with 16 bases lying between them.

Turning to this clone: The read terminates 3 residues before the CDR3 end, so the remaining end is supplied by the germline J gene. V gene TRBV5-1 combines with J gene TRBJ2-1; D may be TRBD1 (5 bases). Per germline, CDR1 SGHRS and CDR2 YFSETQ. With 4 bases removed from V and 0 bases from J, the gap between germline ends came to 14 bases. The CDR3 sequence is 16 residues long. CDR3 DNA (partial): TGCGCCAGCAGCATCCTGACAGCGAGCTCCTACAATGAG. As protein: CASSILTASSYNE. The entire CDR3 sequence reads CASSILTASSYNEQFF.

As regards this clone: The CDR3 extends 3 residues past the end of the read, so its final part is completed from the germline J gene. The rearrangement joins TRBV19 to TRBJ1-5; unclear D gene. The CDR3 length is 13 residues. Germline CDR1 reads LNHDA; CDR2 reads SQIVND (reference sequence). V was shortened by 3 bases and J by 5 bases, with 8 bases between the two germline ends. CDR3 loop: CASSIVGDQPQHF. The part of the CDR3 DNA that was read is TGTGCCAGTAGTATTGTGGGCGATCAGCCC.

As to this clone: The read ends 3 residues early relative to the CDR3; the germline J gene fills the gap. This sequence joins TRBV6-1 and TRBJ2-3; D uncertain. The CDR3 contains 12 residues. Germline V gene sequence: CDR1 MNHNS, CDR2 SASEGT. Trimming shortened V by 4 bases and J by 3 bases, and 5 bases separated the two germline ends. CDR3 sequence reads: CASSALTDTQYF. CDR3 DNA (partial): TGTGCCAGCAGTGCCCTAACAGATACG.

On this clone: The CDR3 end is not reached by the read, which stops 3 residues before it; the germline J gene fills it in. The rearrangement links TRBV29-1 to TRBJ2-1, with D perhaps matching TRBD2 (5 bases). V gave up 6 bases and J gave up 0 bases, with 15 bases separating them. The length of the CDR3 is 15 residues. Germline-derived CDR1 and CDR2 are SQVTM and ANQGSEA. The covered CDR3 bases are TGCAGCGTAGCCCCACGGGGAAGCTCCTACAATGAG. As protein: CSVAPRGSSYNE. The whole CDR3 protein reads CSVAPRGSSYNEQFF.

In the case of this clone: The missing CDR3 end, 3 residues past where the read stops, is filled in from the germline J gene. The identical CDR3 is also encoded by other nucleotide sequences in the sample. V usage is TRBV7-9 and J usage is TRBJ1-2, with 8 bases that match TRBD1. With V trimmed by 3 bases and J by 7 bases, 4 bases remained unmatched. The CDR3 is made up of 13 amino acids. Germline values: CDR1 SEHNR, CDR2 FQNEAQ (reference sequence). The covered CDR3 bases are TGTGCCAGCAGCTTTGACAGGGGTGGTGGC. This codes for CASSFDRGGG. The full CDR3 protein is CASSFDRGGGYTF.

The CDR3 here is CASSIAGTSGMGYGDTQYF. The part of the CDR3 DNA that was read is TGTGCCAGTAGTATAGCCGGGACTAGCGGGATGGGGTACGGAGATACG. This rearrangement joins TRBV19 to TRBJ2-3, with 13 nucleotides matching TRBD2. The CDR3 end lies 3 residues beyond the end of the read and is filled in from the germline J gene. Trimming cost V 1 base and J 5 bases; bases outside gene matches: 12. This CDR3 has 19 amino acids. CDR1 LNHDA and CDR2 SQIVND come from the germline V gene (reference sequence).

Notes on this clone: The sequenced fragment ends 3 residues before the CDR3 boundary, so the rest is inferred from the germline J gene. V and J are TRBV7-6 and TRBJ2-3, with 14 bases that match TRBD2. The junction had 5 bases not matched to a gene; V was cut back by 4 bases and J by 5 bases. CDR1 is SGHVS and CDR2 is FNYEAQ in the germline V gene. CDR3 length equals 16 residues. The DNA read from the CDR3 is TGTGCCAGCAGCTACCGACTAGCGGGAGGGTTAGATACG. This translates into CASSYRLAGGLDT. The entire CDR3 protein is CASSYRLAGGLDTQYF.

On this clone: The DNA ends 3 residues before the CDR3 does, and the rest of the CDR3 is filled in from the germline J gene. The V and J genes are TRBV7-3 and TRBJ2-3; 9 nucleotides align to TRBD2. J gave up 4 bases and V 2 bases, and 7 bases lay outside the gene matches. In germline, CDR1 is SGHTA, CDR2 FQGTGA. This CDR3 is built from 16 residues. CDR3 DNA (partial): TGTGCCAGCAGCTTACACCTAGCGGGAAGTTCAGATACG. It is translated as CASSLHLAGSSDT. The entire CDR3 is CASSLHLAGSSDTQYF.

The CDR3 region is CASSSQLVPSRDTQYF. The sequenced CDR3 bases are TGTGCCAGCAGCTCACAGCTTGTGCCCTCAAGAGATACG. The genes are TRBV7-8 and TRBJ2-3; no firm D call. Sequencing ends 3 residues short of the CDR3 end; the germline J gene provides the rest. Trimming pared 4 bases from V and 5 bases from J, leaving 19 bases between. CDR3 size: 16 residues. CDR1 SGHVS and CDR2 FQNEAQ come from the germline V gene.

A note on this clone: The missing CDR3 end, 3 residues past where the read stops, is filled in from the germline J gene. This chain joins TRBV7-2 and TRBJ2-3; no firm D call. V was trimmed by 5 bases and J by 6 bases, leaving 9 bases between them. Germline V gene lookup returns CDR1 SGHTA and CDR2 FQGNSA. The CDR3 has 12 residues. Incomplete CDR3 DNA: TGTGCCAGCAGCGTTTACATGGATACG. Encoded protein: CASSVYMDT. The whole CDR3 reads CASSVYMDTQYF.